Listed here are 31 T cell receptor beta chains from one sample, sequenced in a study of blood T cell repertoires in COVID-19. Measured with immunoSEQ multiplex PCR; TCRdb has only the in-frame clones, and not every one. Counted here are roughly 95,000 clones, about nine tenths occurring once; the ten biggest clones make up around 3.9%. The sequenced sample was peripheral blood. All receptors derive from a woman in her fifties or sixties in a cohort sampled during active COVID-19.

V gene TRBV2 combines with J gene TRBJ2-1, with 8 bases fitting TRBD1. V shed 8 bases, J shed 10 bases, and the junction held 4 bases outside the gene matches. The CDR3 contains 11 residues. Germline V gene data show CDR1 as SNHLY and CDR2 as FYNNEI. The CDR3: CASGRGLEQFF. The CDR3 DNA reads TGTGCCAGCGGCAGGGGGCTCGAGCAGTTCTTC.

The chain recombines TRBV27 with TRBJ2-5; 7 bases map to TRBD1. The V gene's germline CDR1 is MNHEY and CDR2 SMNVEV (reference sequence). The CDR3 has 14 residues. After removal of 6 bases from V and 2 bases from J, the junction contained 6 bases not matched to a gene. The CDR3 region is CASRRGQEQETQYF. DNA for the CDR3: TGTGCCAGCAGACGAGGACAGGAACAAGAGACCCAGTACTTC.

V gene TRBV13 combines with J gene TRBJ1-1; 9 bases agree with TRBD1. The CDR3 spans 15 residues. CDR1 and CDR2 from the germline V gene are PRHDT and FYEKMQ (reference sequence). V lost 5 bases, J lost 4 bases, and 8 bases stayed unmatched. The CDR3 region is CASSQQTGGVTEAFF. In DNA, the CDR3 is TGTGCCAGCAGCCAGCAGACAGGGGGGGTCACTGAAGCTTTCTTT.

The chain has TRBV3-1 (or the pseudogene TRBV3-2) and TRBJ2-7; D perhaps matches TRBD2 (5 bases). The CDR3 is 13 amino acids. The germline V gene encodes CDR1 LGHDT and CDR2 YNNKEL (reference sequence). Trimming removed 0 bases from V and 9 bases from J, with 12 bases in between. The chain's CDR3 is CASSQEGDGRQYF. The CDR3 coding sequence is TGTGCCAGCAGCCAAGAAGGAGATGGGAGGCAGTACTTC.

This clone was seen a single time. The chain combines TRBV5-1 with TRBJ2-5, with 15 bases lining up with TRBD2. Germline CDR1 is SGHRS and CDR2 is YFSETQ. This CDR3 contains 16 residues. Trimming cost V 4 bases and J 7 bases; bases outside gene matches: 8. In nucleotides, the CDR3 is TGCGCCAGCAGCATCGGGACTAGCGGGAGGATGGGGACCCAGTACTTC. It encodes CASSIGTSGRMGTQYF.

The chain has TRBV6-5 and TRBJ2-7; 12 bases fit TRBD1. J gave up 5 bases and V 2 bases, and 7 bases lay outside the gene matches. In germline, CDR1 is MNHEY, CDR2 SVGAGI. There are 16 residues in the CDR3. This CDR3 reads CASSYGTGGRGNEQYF. Here the CDR3 DNA reads TGTGCCAGCAGTTACGGGACAGGGGGCAGGGGAAACGAGCAGTACTTC.

This clone appeared a single time. V usage is TRBV7-6 and J usage is TRBJ2-3, with D perhaps TRBD1 (6 bases). This CDR3 is 17 amino acids long. In germline, CDR1 is SGHVS, CDR2 FNYEAQ. V lost 1 base and J 4 bases, leaving 18 bases between the germline ends. This CDR3 is CASSLVPASRGADTQYF. The DNA for the CDR3 is TGTGCCAGCAGCTTAGTCCCGGCTAGCAGGGGCGCAGATACGCAGTATTTT.

CDR3 coding DNA: TGTGCCTGGACCCCGGGACTAACCGCAGATACGCAGTATTTT. Translating it yields CAWTPGLTADTQYF. The rearrangement uses TRBV30 and TRBJ2-3; 7 bases map to TRBD2. The CDR3 has 14 residues. CDR1 GTSNPN and CDR2 SVGIG come from the germline V gene (reference sequence). J gave up 4 bases and V 4 bases, and 8 bases lay outside the gene matches.

The chain has TRBV6-5 and TRBJ2-2; TRBD1 matches at 11 bases. This CDR3 has 15 amino acids. Germline V gives CDR1 MNHEY, CDR2 SVGAGI. V trimming: 6 bases; J trimming: 7 bases; junction bases outside the gene matches: 7. The CDR3 bases are TGTGCCAGCAGCTCCGGGACAGGGGGTATCGGGGAGCTGTTTTTT. Residues: CASSSGTGGIGELFF.

This clone was seen just once. This chain connects TRBV5-5 to TRBJ2-2; 7 nucleotides line up with TRBD1. The CDR3 length is 15 residues. V lost 1 base and J lost 2; bases outside the gene matches: 2. Per the germline V gene, CDR1 is SGHKS and CDR2 is YYEKEE (reference sequence). The CDR3 here is CASSLRTGNTGELFF. As DNA, the CDR3 is TGTGCCAGCAGCTTGAGGACAGGCAACACCGGGGAGCTGTTTTTT.

The V gene is TRBV5-6, the J gene TRBJ2-7; 10 positions agree with TRBD2. The length of the CDR3 is 17 residues. Germline lookup yields CDR1 SGHDT and CDR2 YYEEEE. V shed 4 bases, J shed 2 bases, and the junction held 12 bases outside the gene matches. In nucleotides, the CDR3 is TGTGCCAGCAGCCCTCCCTCTACTAGCGGGACAGCCTACGAGCAGTACTTC. This gives the protein CASSPPSTSGTAYEQYF.

This clone showed up just a few times. The chain links TRBV10-3 to TRBJ2-7, with D perhaps TRBD2 (6 bases). Trimming left V 10 bases short and J 4 bases short, with 11 bases between. The CDR3 consists of 11 residues. CDR1 and CDR2 from the germline V gene are ENHRY and SYGVKD. The CDR3 coding sequence is TGTGCCACAGGCGGGGCGTACGAGCAGTACTTC. It encodes CATGGAYEQYF.

The chain employs TRBV7-3 and TRBJ2-3; perhaps TRBD2 as D (6 bases). The CDR3 is 14 residues long. The V gene lost 5 bases and the J gene lost 3 bases, with 12 bases spanning the gap. Germline CDR1 reads SGHTA; CDR2 reads FQGTGA. Here the CDR3 DNA reads TGTGCCAGCAGCCCGGGCAGCGGGACAGATACGCAGTATTTT. Protein product: CASSPGSGTDTQYF.

This clone was found once. This chain uses TRBV7-8 with TRBJ1-6, with TRBD1 matching over 9 bases. V gave up 7 bases and J gave up 6 bases; unmatched junction bases: 4. CDR1 and CDR2 (germline): SGHVS, FQNEAQ. This CDR3 is 14 amino acids long. CDR3 amino acids: CASKRDRVNSPLHF. CDR3 DNA sequence: TGTGCCAGCAAGAGGGACAGGGTTAATTCACCCCTCCACTTT.

J is TRBJ2-7 and V is TRBV16; TRBD1 is a possible D gene (5 bases). V was clipped by 4 bases and J by 2 bases, with 18 bases between them. This CDR3 comprises 16 residues. Germline lookup yields CDR1 KGHSY and CDR2 FQNENV. The CDR3 region is CASSPRSGYGAYEQYF. CDR3 nucleotides: TGTGCCAGCAGCCCTCGGTCAGGGTACGGAGCCTACGAGCAGTACTTC.

The chain couples TRBV12-3 or TRBV12-4 to TRBJ1-2; tentatively, D is TRBD1 (6 bases). With 5 bases removed from V and 7 bases from J, the gap between germline ends came to 11 bases. This CDR3 spans 12 amino acids. CDR3: CASSPGVPGYTF. In nucleotides, the CDR3 is TGTGCCAGCAGTCCAGGGGTGCCTGGCTACACCTTC.

The rearrangement joins TRBV19 to TRBJ2-2; 9 bases match TRBD2. This CDR3 has 14 residues. Germline V gives CDR1 LNHDA, CDR2 SQIVND (reference sequence). The junction had 8 bases not matched to a gene; V was cut back by 7 bases and J by 8 bases. The CDR3 DNA is TGTGCCAGTATGAGGACTAGCGCCTCAGGGGAGCTGTTTTTT. This codes for CASMRTSASGELFF.

The chain carries TRBV5-4 and TRBJ2-2; 9 bases line up with TRBD1. CDR1 SGHNT and CDR2 YYREEE come from the germline V gene (reference sequence). CDR3 length: 18 amino acids. Germline trimming cut 4 bases from V and 6 bases from J; bases unmatched to any gene: 16. In nucleotides, the CDR3 is TGTGCCAGCAGCCTCGCTTTGACAGGGGGGCGGTACGCCGGGGAGCTGTTTTTT. Protein product: CASSLALTGGRYAGELFF.

The CDR3 coding sequence is TGTGCCAGTACCGATCCGGGCAGGGTTAATAAAGCTTTCTTT. The encoded protein is CASTDPGRVNKAFF. The J gene is TRBJ1-1, the V gene TRBV19, with D maybe TRBD1 (5 bases). The CDR3 has 14 amino acids. Trimming shortened V by 7 bases and J by 9 bases, and 21 bases separated the two germline ends. Germline V gene sequence: CDR1 LNHDA, CDR2 SQIVND (reference sequence).

The rearrangement uses TRBV19 and TRBJ2-1; perhaps TRBD2 as D (5 bases). The CDR3 runs 14 residues. Germline loops: CDR1 LNHDA, CDR2 SQIVND (reference sequence). The V and J ends lost 6 bases and 3 bases respectively, with 12 bases between them. The CDR3: CASSVERFYNEQFF. CDR3 sequence (DNA): TGTGCCAGTAGCGTCGAGCGGTTCTACAATGAGCAGTTCTTC.

This clone occurred a few times. CDR3 coding DNA: TGTGCCAGCAGCTTAGAAGCCAGCGGGGGCGGGGCAGATACGCAGTATTTT. Its protein product is CASSLEASGGGADTQYF. V and J are TRBV7-9 and TRBJ2-3; TRBD2 matches at 8 bases. The CDR3 is 17 amino acids. The germline V gene has CDR1 SEHNR and CDR2 FQNEAQ (reference sequence). Trimming removed 1 base from V and 4 bases from J; junction bases left unmatched: 10.

The gene calls are TRBV11-2 and TRBJ2-3, with a possible D match to TRBD1 (7 bases). Germline assignment: CDR1 SGHAT and CDR2 FQNNGV. This CDR3 contains 16 residues. V gave up 6 bases and J gave up 3 bases, with 19 bases separating them. The CDR3 reads CASRHPTGRLTDTQYF. DNA for the CDR3: TGTGCCAGCAGACACCCGACAGGGAGGTTGACAGATACGCAGTATTTT.

The chain employs TRBV7-9 and TRBJ2-1; D gene ambiguous. Germline CDR1 and CDR2: SEHNR and FQNEAQ (reference sequence). V lost 2 bases and J 4 bases, leaving 3 bases between the germline ends. CDR3 length: 12 residues. CDR3: CASSLSYNEQFF. CDR3 coding DNA: TGTGCCAGCAGCTTATCATACAATGAGCAGTTCTTC.

This sequence joins TRBV10-3 and TRBJ1-6, with TRBD1 matching over 8 bases. The germline V gene has CDR1 ENHRY and CDR2 SYGVKD. The CDR3 is made up of 14 amino acids. V shed 7 bases and J 7 bases; nucleotides not matched to a gene: 6. The CDR3: CAINRGNINSPLHF. Written as DNA, the CDR3 is TGTGCCATCAACAGGGGGAATATAAATTCACCCCTCCACTTT.

The V gene is TRBV4-1, the J gene TRBJ1-2; TRBD1 matches at 11 bases. V was pared by 0 bases and J by 5 bases, with 5 bases of the junction left unmatched. The CDR3 has 16 amino acids. Germline CDR1 MGHRA, CDR2 YSYEKL. The CDR3 nucleotides are TGCGCCAGCAGCCAAGATCCGGGGACAGGGGGTTATGGCTACACCTTC. Its translation is CASSQDPGTGGYGYTF.

This chain's CDR3 is CASSDGRVYGYTF. The CDR3, as DNA: TGTGCCAGCAGTGACGGCAGGGTCTATGGCTACACCTTC. The chain is built from TRBV2 and TRBJ1-2, with D possibly being TRBD1 (5 bases). Germline V gives CDR1 SNHLY, CDR2 FYNNEI. Trimming removed 3 bases from V and 4 bases from J, with 9 bases in between. The CDR3 has 13 amino acids.

The chain is built from TRBV24-1 and TRBJ1-3; TRBD1 agrees at 9 bases. This CDR3 has 13 amino acids. Germline V gene lookup returns CDR1 KGHDR and CDR2 SFDVKD. J lost 4 bases, V lost 9 bases, and 3 bases had no gene match. The CDR3 reads CATPGTGGNTIYF. The CDR3 bases are TGTGCCACCCCTGGGACAGGGGGAAACACCATATATTTT.

The rearrangement uses TRBV6-2 or TRBV6-3 and TRBJ1-1, with 7 bases fitting TRBD1. This CDR3 is 12 amino acids long. V lost 4 bases, J lost 10 bases, and 6 bases stayed unmatched. Germline V gene sequence: CDR1 MNHEY, CDR2 SVGEGT. The DNA of the CDR3 is TGTGCCAGCAGTTCCCGCGACAGGGCAGCTTTCTTT. This codes for CASSSRDRAAFF.

V usage is TRBV2 and J usage is TRBJ2-3, with no clear D. The germline V gene encodes CDR1 SNHLY and CDR2 FYNNEI. V was trimmed by 6 bases and J by 7 bases, leaving 14 bases between them. The CDR3 consists of 13 residues. CDR3 region: CASRPLVSNTQYF. As DNA, the CDR3 is TGTGCCAGCAGGCCCCTCGTGTCTAATACGCAGTATTTT.

This clone came up once. The V call is TRBV10-3, the J call TRBJ2-5; perhaps TRBD2 as D (5 bases). The CDR3 totals 16 residues. The V gene's germline CDR1 is ENHRY and CDR2 SYGVKD. V shed 4 bases and J shed 5 bases, with 20 bases lying between them. DNA for the CDR3: TGTGCCATCAGTGGTGCAAAGTTACTAGGGTCCGAGACCCAGTACTTC. Protein: CAISGAKLLGSETQYF.

This chain uses TRBV28 with TRBJ2-7, with D possibly TRBD1 on 5 matching bases. Trimming removed 3 bases at V and 5 bases at J, with 17 bases between. This CDR3 contains 15 residues. The V gene's germline CDR1 is MDHEN and CDR2 SYDVKM. The CDR3 DNA reads TGTGCCAGCAGTTTGGCATGGGCAGGGCCCCACGAGCAGTACTTC. Translating gives CASSLAWAGPHEQYF.